This T cell receptor beta chain was obtained from a study of blood T cell repertoires in COVID-19. Repertoires were generated with immunoSEQ multiplex PCR, while TCRdb's copy carries only in-frame clones and drops some. The sample includes approximately 150,000 clones, 87% seen only once; the top ten take roughly 4.5%. Germline CDR1 and CDR2: SGHDN and FVKESK. The CDR3 contains 17 residues. V was cut by 1 base and J by 4 bases, with 19 bases left in between. Sequences were obtained from peripheral blood. The chain employs TRBV14 and TRBJ1-1; D gene ambiguous. The receptor was derived from a woman aged 55-75 years with active or convalescent COVID-19. CDR3 DNA: TGTGCCAGCAGCCAAGCAGTGACGGACTCACGGAGCACTGAAGCTTTCTTT. Amino acids: CASSQAVTDSRSTEAFF. Combining the CDR3 with reference TRBV14 and TRBJ1-1 gives the whole variable domain EAGVTQFPSHSVIEKGQTVTLRCDPISGHDNLYWYRRVMGKEIKFLLHFVKESKQDESGMPNNRFLAERTGGTYSTLKVQPAELEDSGVYFCASSQAVTDSRSTEAFFGQGTRLTVV.